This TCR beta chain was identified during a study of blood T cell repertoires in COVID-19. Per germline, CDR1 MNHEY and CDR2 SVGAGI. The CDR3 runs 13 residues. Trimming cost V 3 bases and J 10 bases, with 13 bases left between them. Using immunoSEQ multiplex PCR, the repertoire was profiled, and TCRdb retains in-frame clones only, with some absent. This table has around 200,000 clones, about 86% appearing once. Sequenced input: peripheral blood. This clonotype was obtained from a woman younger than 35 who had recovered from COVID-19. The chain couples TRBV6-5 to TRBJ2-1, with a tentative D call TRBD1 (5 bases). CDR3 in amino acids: CASSYNQGREQFF. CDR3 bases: TGTGCCAGCAGTTATAATCAGGGTCGGGAGCAGTTCTTC.